This TCR beta chain was identified in a study of response to subunit inactivated influenza vaccine. Regarding the study as a whole: Researchers suggested that each seasonal influenza vaccination recruits few new T cells.

MiXCR was run by TCRdb on the RT-PCR reads, yielding one entry per CDR3 protein. Of almost 600,000 distinct CDR3 sequences in the sample, about 14% were seen once. About this clonotype: As yet, its antigen is unknown.

Germline V gene lookup returns CDR1 SGHVS and CDR2 FQNEAQ. The J segment lost 6 bases and the V segment lost 2 bases, leaving 13 bases of the junction unmatched. The CDR3 has 16 amino acids. Here the sequenced sample was PBMCs from blood, taken 11 to 12 days after vaccination. The sequence was obtained from a man aged 50-59 years who received an inactivated influenza vaccine. J is TRBJ2-7 and V is TRBV7-8, with TRBD1 identical over 7 bases. In nucleotides, the CDR3 is TGTGCCAGCAGCTTAAGCCGGCCAGGGGGACGAGTCGAGCAGTACTTC. Its translation is CASSLSRPGGRVEQYF.